This note documents a single T cell receptor beta chain sequence. The source of the sample is a study of T cell changes during pregnancy in multiple sclerosis. This table comes from immunoSEQ multiplex PCR, and its TCRdb copy is limited to in-frame clones, with some not included. The top ten clones hold 1.6% of a sample with nearly 110,000 clones, under 95% of them seen once. The specimen was peripheral blood, collected after pregnancy. The receptor was isolated from a female donor with multiple sclerosis, enrolled in a pregnancy study.

Here the CDR3 DNA reads TGTGCCAGCAGCTTAGCCGCCCCCCTTGCGGGACCATATGGCTACACCTTC. Translating it yields CASSLAAPLAGPYGYTF. V usage is TRBV7-9 and J usage is TRBJ1-2, with a weak D call TRBD1 (5 bases). Trimming left V 0 bases short and J 5 bases short, with 19 bases between. Germline lookup yields CDR1 SEHNR and CDR2 FQNEAQ (reference sequence). This CDR3 comprises 17 residues.